This TCR beta chain is from a study of blood T cell repertoires in COVID-19. The CDR3 is made up of 11 amino acids. Trimming removed 3 bases from V and 0 bases from J, with 2 bases in between. In germline, CDR1 is DFQATT, CDR2 SNEGSKA (reference sequence). Methods used by the authors: Amplifying reference gene primers gave estimates of nucleated cell counts. Libraries were prepared by immunoSEQ multiplex PCR; TCRdb keeps only in-frame clonotypes and omits some of them. The V and J calls and the clone size are those of that table, but D and trimming were determined from the DNA. The table has about 370,000 clones, more than 70% seen once.

The rearrangement links TRBV20-1 to TRBJ1-1; D ambiguous. The receptor was isolated from a woman in her 30s with COVID-19, enrolled during active disease. Material: peripheral blood. CDR3 sequence reads: CSASVNTEAFF. DNA for the CDR3: TGCAGTGCTAGCGTGAACACTGAAGCTTTCTTT.